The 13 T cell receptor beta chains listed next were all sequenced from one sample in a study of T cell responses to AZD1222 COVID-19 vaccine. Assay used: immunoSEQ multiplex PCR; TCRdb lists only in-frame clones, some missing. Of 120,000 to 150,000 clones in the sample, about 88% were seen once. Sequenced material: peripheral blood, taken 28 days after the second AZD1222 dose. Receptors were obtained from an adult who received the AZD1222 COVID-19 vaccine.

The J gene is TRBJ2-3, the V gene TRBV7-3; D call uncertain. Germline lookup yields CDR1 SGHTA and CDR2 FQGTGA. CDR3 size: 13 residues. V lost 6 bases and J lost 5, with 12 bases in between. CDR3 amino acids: CASRLRWGDTQYF. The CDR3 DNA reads TGTGCCAGCAGACTGAGATGGGGAGATACGCAGTATTTT.

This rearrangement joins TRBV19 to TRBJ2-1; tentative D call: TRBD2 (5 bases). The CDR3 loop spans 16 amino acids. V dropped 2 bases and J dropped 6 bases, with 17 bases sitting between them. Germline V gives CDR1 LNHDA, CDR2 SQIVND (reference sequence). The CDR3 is CASSIMALVTPNEQFF. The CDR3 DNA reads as TGTGCCAGTAGTATAATGGCACTAGTAACCCCCAATGAGCAGTTCTTC.

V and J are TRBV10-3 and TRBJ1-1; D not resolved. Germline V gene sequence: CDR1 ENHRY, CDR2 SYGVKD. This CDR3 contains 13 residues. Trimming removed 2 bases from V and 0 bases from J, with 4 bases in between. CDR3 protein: CAISEGMNTEAFF. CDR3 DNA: TGTGCCATCAGTGAGGGGATGAACACTGAAGCTTTCTTT.

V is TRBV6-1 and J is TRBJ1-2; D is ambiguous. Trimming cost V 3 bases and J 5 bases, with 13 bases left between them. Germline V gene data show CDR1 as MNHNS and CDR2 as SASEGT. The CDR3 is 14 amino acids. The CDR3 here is CASSDVAGTYGYTF. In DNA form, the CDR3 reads TGTGCCAGCAGTGACGTGGCAGGTACTTATGGCTACACCTTC.

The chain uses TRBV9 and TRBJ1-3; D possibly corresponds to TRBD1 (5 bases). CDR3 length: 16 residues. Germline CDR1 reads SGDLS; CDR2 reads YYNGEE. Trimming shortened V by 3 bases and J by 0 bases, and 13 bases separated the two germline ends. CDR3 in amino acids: CASSAPGRVSGNTIYF. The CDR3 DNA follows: TGTGCCAGCAGCGCACCGGGACGGGTCTCTGGAAACACCATATATTTT. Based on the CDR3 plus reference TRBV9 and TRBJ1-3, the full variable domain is DSGVTQTPKHLITATGQRVTLRCSPRSGDLSVYWYQQSLDQGLQFLIQYYNGEERAKGNILERFSAQQFPDLHSELNLSSLELGDSALYFCASSAPGRVSGNTIYFGEGSWLTVV.

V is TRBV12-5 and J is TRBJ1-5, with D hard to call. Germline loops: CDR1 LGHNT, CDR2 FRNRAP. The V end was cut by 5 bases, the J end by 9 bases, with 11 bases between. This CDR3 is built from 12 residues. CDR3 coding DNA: TGTGCTAGTGGTCCTGACCTGGGGCCCCAGCATTTT. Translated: CASGPDLGPQHF. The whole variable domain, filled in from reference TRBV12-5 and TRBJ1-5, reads DARVTQTPRHKVTEMGQEVTMRCQPILGHNTVFWYRQTMMQGLELLAYFRNRAPLDDSGMPKDRFSAEMPDATLATLKIQPSEPRDSAVYFCASGPDLGPQHFGDGTRLSIL.

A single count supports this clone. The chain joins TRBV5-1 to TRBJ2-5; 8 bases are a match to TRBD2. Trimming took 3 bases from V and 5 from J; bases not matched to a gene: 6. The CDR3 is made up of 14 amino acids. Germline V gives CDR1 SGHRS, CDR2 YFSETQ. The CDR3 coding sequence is TGCGCCAGCAGCTCCGGGACTAGGAGTGAGACCCAGTACTTC. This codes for CASSSGTRSETQYF.

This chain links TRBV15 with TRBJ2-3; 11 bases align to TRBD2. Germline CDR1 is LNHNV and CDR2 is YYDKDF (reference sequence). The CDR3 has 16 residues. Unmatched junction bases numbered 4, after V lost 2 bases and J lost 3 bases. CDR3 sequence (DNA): TGTGCCACCAGCAGATATAGCGGGGGGGCAACAGATACGCAGTATTTT. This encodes CATSRYSGGATDTQYF.

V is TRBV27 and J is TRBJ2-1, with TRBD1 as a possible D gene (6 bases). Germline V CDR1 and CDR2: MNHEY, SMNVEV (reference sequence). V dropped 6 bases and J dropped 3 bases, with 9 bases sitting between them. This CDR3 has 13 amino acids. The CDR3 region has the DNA TGTGCCAGCAGCCGGACAGACTACAATGAGCAGTTCTTC. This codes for CASSRTDYNEQFF.

The CDR3 coding sequence is TGTGCCTGGAGTGTTTTTGACGAGCAGTACTTC. It codes for CAWSVFDEQYF. The rearrangement uses TRBV30 and TRBJ2-7, with D unresolved. V lost 0 bases and J 5 bases, leaving 5 bases between the germline ends. This CDR3 has 11 amino acids. Germline assignment: CDR1 GTSNPN and CDR2 SVGIG (reference sequence).

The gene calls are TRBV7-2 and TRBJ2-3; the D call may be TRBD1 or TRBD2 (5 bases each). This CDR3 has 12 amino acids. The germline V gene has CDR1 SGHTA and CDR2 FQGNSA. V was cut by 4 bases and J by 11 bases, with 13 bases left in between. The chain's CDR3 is CASSSGPGLQYF. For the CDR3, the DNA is TGTGCCAGCAGCTCAGGGCCGGGGTTGCAGTATTTT.

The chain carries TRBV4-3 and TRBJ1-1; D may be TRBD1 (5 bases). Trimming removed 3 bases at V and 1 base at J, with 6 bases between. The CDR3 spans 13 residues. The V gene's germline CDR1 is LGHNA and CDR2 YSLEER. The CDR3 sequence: CASSHGGNTEAFF. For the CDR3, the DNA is TGCGCCAGCAGCCACGGGGGGAACACTGAAGCTTTCTTT.

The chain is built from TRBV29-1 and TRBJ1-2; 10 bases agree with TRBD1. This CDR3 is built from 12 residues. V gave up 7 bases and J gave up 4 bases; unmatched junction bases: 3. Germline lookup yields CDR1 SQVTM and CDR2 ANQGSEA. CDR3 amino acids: CSGGTGVYGYTF. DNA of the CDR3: TGCAGCGGGGGGACAGGGGTCTATGGCTACACCTTC. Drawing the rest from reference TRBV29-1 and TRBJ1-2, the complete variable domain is SAVISQKPSRDICQRGTSLTIQCQVDSQVTMMFWYRQQPGQSLTLIATANQGSEATYESGFVIDKFPISRPNLTFSTLTVSNMSPEDSSIYLCSGGTGVYGYTFGSGTRLTVV.